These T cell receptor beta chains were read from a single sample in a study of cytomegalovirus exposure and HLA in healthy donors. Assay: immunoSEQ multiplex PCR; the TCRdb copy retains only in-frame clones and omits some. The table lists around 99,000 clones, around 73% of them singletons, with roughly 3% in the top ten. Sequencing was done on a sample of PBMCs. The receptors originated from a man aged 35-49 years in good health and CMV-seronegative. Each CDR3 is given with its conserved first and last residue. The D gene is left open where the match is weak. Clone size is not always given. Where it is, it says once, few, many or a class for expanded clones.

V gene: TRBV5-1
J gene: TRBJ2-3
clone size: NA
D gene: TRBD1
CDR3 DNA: TGCGCCAGCAGGGAACCGGGACAGGGGGCAGATACGCAGTATTTT
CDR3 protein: CASREPGQGADTQYF

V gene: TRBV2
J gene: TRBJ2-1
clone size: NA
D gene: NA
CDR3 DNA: TGTGCCAGCTCAAACGACAGATACAATGAGCAGTTCTTC
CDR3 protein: CASSNDRYNEQFF

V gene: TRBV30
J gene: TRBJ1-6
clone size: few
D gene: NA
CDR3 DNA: TGTGCCTGGAAAAACGGGGGTTCACCCCTCCACTTT
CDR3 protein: CAWKNGGSPLHF

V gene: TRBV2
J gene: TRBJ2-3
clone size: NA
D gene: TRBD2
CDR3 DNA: TGTGCCAGCACGGGACTAGCGGGCACAGATACGCAGTATTTT
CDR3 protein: CASTGLAGTDTQYF

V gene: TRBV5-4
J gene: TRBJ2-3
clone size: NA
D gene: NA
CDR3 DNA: TGTGCCAGCAGCTTGGACATCTCTAGCACAGATACGCAGTATTTT
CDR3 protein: CASSLDISSTDTQYF

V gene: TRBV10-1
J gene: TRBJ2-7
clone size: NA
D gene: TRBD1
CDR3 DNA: TGCGCCAGCAGTGACAAAGACAGGGGCGACTACGAGCAGTACTTC
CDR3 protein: CASSDKDRGDYEQYF

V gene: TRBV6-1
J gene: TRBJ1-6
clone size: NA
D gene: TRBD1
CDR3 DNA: TGTGCCAGCAGTGAAGCGGGGACAGCTAATTCACCCCTCCACTTT
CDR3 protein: CASSEAGTANSPLHF

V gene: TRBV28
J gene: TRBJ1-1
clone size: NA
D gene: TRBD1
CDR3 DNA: TGTGCCAGCAGATCCTTGGGACAGTTGGGCACTGAAGCTTTCTTT
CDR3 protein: CASRSLGQLGTEAFF

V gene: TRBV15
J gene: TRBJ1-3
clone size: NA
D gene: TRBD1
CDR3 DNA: TGTGCCACCAGCAGAGGCGGGGACAGGGGCTCTGGAAACACCATATATTTT
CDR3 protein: CATSRGGDRGSGNTIYF

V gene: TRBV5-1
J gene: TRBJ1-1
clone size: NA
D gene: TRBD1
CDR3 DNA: TGCGCCAGCAGCTTGGGAGGCTTCGACAGGGTGAACACTGAAGCTTTCTTT
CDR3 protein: CASSLGGFDRVNTEAFF

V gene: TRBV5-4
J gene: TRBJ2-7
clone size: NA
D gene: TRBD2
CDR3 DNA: TGTGCCAGCAGCTTGGTAGCTAGCGGAGTCTACGAGCAGTACTTC
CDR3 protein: CASSLVASGVYEQYF

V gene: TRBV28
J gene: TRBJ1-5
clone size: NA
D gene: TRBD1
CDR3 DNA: TGTGCCAGCAGGACCCCAGGACAGGGCTTAAATCAGCCCCAGCATTTT
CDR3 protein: CASRTPGQGLNQPQHF

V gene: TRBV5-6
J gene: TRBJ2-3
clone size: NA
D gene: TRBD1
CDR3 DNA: TGTGCCAGCAGCCGCCGGGACAGGGGCACAGATACGCAGTATTTT
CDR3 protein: CASSRRDRGTDTQYF

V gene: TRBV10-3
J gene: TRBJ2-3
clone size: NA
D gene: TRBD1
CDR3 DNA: TGTGCCATCAGTGAGGACAGGGGGCACACAGATACGCAGTATTTT
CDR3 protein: CAISEDRGHTDTQYF

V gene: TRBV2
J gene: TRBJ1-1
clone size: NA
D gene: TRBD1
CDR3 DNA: TGTGCCAGCAGTGACAAGCAGGGACAGAGAAAAGCTTTCTTT
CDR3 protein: CASSDKQGQRKAFF

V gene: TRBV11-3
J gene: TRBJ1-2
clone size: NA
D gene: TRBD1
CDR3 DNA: TGTGCCAGCAGCTCACGACAGGGGGCATACTGCGGCTACACCTTC
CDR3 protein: CASSSRQGAYCGYTF

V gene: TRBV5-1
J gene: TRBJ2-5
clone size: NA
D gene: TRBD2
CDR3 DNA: TGCGCCAGCAGCCCGGGGCCTTCACTAGCGACGACGGAGACCCAGTACTTC
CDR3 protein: CASSPGPSLATTETQYF

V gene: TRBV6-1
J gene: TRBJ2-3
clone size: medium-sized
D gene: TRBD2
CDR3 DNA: TGTGCCAGCAGTGAACTAGCGGGAGCCACAGATACGCAGTATTTT
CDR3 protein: CASSELAGATDTQYF

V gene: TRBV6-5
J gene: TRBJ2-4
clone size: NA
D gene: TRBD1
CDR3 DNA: TGTGCCAGCAGTCAAACGGACAGGAGAGCCATTCAGTACTTC
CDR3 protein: CASSQTDRRAIQYF

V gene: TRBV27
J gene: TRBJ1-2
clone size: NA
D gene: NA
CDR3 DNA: TGTGCCAGCAGTTCTTGGACGGGAAACTATGGCTACACCTTC
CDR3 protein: CASSSWTGNYGYTF

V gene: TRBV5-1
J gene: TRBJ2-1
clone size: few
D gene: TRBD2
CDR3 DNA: TGCGCCAGCAGCTTGGGGACTAGTTCCCCCAATGAGCAGTTCTTC
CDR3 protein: CASSLGTSSPNEQFF

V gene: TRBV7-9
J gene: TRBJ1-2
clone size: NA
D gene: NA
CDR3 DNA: TGTGCCAGCAGCTTGGGGGGGACGGTCGGAGGCTACACCTTC
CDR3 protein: CASSLGGTVGGYTF

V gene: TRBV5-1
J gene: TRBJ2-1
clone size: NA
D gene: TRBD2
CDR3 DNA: TGCGCCAGCAGCTCGGGGACTAGCGGGGGCCGAGGCAACGAGCAGTTCTTC
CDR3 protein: CASSSGTSGGRGNEQFF

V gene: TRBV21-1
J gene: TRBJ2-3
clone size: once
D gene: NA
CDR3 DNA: TGTGCCAGCAGCAAAGAGGTATCCGGGTTCACAGATACGCAGTATTTT
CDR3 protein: CASSKEVSGFTDTQYF

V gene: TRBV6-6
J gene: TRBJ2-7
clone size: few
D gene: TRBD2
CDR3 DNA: TGTGCCAGCAGGCTAGCGGGGGGGATGTACGAGCAGTACTTC
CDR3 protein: CASRLAGGMYEQYF

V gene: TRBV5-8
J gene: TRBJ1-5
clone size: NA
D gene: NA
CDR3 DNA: TGTGCCAGCAGCTTGGGTCTGAATCAGCCCCAGCATTTT
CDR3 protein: CASSLGLNQPQHF